This TCR beta chain was recorded in a study of shared clonotypes between healthy human individuals. About the study: For every donor, three CD4 naive, three CD4 memory, two CD8 naive and one CD8 memory plates were used.

Each replicate PCR on the sorted subsets used 200 to 250 ng DNA (about 30,000 T cell genomes). The table came from immunoSEQ multiplex PCR; TCRdb's copy has only in-frame clones and leaves some out. The sample holds some 2,000,000 clones, roughly 95% seen once. Study conclusions and caveats: Non-shared clonotypes displayed generation probabilities falling below those of clonotypes present in all four donors.

This CDR3 is built from 16 residues. Trimming cost V 3 bases and J 0 bases, with 16 bases left between them. Germline CDR1 SGHRS, CDR2 YFSETQ. For this clone: Antigen unknown.

The source is a man younger than 35 in good health. This sequence joins TRBV5-1 and TRBJ2-7; maybe TRBD2 (5 bases). Sample: naive CD4+ T cells sorted from blood. Sample subset: CD45RA+ positively selected. CDR3 sequence: CASSWNGGEGSYEQYF. The CDR3 nucleotides are TGCGCCAGCAGCTGGAACGGAGGTGAGGGCTCCTACGAGCAGTACTTC. Filled out from reference TRBV5-1 and TRBJ2-7, the complete variable domain reads KAGVTQTPRYLIKTRGQQVTLSCSPISGHRSVSWYQQTPGQGLQFLFEYFSETQRNKGNFPGRFSGRQFSNSRSEMNVSTLELGDSALYLCASSWNGGEGSYEQYFGPGTRLTVT.